Below are 28 T cell receptor beta chains sequenced from a single sample in a study of T-cell reconstitution after alpha-beta-depleted transplantation in children. During its preparation, the TCRbeta library received unique molecular identifiers. From the PCR reads, TCRdb called clonotypes with MiXCR, one entry per CDR3 protein. The table has nearly 350,000 distinct CDR3 sequences, under 20% seen once. The sample was PBMCs, mostly from graft donor cells, taken 360 days after TCRalphabeta/CD19-depleted stem cell transplant. The receptors derive from a male patient between 2 and 15 years old who had a stem cell transplant for acute lymphoblastic leukemia, so the T cells may come from the graft donor.

The chain recombines TRBV20-1 with TRBJ2-2, with TRBD2 as a possible D gene (6 bases). The V gene's germline CDR1 is DFQATT and CDR2 SNEGSKA (reference sequence). V gave up 4 bases and J gave up 2 bases, with 11 bases separating them. CDR3 length: 14 amino acids. The CDR3 protein is CSAIGGANTGELFF. CDR3 nucleotides: TGCAGTGCTATTGGAGGGGCAAACACCGGGGAGCTGTTTTTT.

Comment on this clonotype: An end of the junction differs from the germline gene, which may be a read error. The V gene is TRBV3-1, the J gene TRBJ2-7; no firm D call. Germline CDR1 reads LGHDT; CDR2 reads YNNKEL (reference sequence). CDR3 length: 15 amino acids. CDR3: CASSQSYTGSYEQHF. In DNA form, the CDR3 reads TGTGCCAGCAGCCAATCGTACACGGGTAGCTACGAGCAGCACTTC.

CDR3 sequence (DNA): TGTGCCAGCGGGACAGTGAACACTGAAGCTTTCTTT. This encodes CASGTVNTEAFF. The V gene is TRBV9, the J gene TRBJ1-1, with TRBD1 matching 7 bases. In germline, CDR1 is SGDLS, CDR2 YYNGEE. The junction had 0 bases not matched to a gene; V was cut back by 7 bases and J by 0 bases. This CDR3 spans 12 amino acids. Combining the CDR3 with reference TRBV9 and TRBJ1-1 gives the whole variable domain DSGVTQTPKHLITATGQRVTLRCSPRSGDLSVYWYQQSLDQGLQFLIQYYNGEERAKGNILERFSAQQFPDLHSELNLSSLELGDSALYFCASGTVNTEAFFGQGTRLTVV.

This clonotype came up many times. The chain combines TRBV18 with TRBJ1-6; D perhaps matches TRBD1 (6 bases). The germline CDR1 and CDR2 sequences are KGHSH and LQKENI. This CDR3 is 15 amino acids long. Between the trimmed V and J ends, which lost 5 bases and 6 bases, there was a span of 14 bases. The CDR3: CASSTQGNSNSPLHF. The CDR3 DNA follows: TGTGCCAGCTCAACCCAGGGGAATTCTAATTCACCCCTCCACTTT.

Points on this clonotype: A much larger clone is a single base away; this may be a read error. The V call is TRBV12-3 or TRBV12-4, the J call TRBJ2-3; D may be TRBD2 (7 bases). This CDR3 comprises 18 residues. CDR3 coding DNA: TGTGCCATCAGTAGAGGGGGAGGGACCTTCCTTAGCACAGATACGCAGTATTTT. Its protein is CAISRGGGTFLSTDTQYF.

This clonotype was detected ten times or more. V usage is TRBV28 and J usage is TRBJ2-7; tentatively, D is TRBD2 (6 bases). The V gene lost 2 bases and the J gene lost 4 bases, with 9 bases spanning the gap. Germline V CDR1 and CDR2: MDHEN, SYDVKM. There are 13 residues in the CDR3. For the CDR3, the DNA is TGTGCCAGCAGTTTAGCTCGGGGGTACGAGCAGTACTTC. As protein: CASSLARGYEQYF.

This clonotype was seen only a few times. V gene TRBV7-3 combines with J gene TRBJ2-7, with 9 bases lining up with TRBD2. The CDR3 covers 16 residues. V lost 5 bases, J lost 2 bases, and 10 bases stayed unmatched. The germline CDR1 and CDR2 sequences are SGHTA and FQGTGA. CDR3 sequence reads: CASSAFKAGGPYEQYF. DNA of the CDR3: TGTGCCAGCAGCGCCTTCAAGGCGGGAGGGCCCTACGAGCAGTACTTC.

This clonotype was seen repeatedly, ten times or more. The chain combines TRBV7-9 with TRBJ2-5; TRBD1 might be the D (5 bases). This CDR3 region has 16 residues. Trimming removed 5 bases from V and 2 bases from J, with 18 bases in between. Germline loops: CDR1 SEHNR, CDR2 FQNEAQ (reference sequence). The CDR3 here is CASSPSSRTGQETQYF. CDR3 bases: TGTGCCAGCAGCCCAAGTTCTAGAACAGGTCAAGAGACCCAGTACTTC.

This clonotype was counted many times. The genes are TRBV29-1 and TRBJ1-1, with no clear D. V dropped 5 bases and J dropped 6 bases, with 13 bases sitting between them. CDR1 is SQVTM and CDR2 is ANQGSEA in the germline V gene. The CDR3 sequence is 12 residues long. CDR3 loop: CSVRIVTPEAFF. CDR3 DNA: TGCAGCGTTCGGATTGTCACACCTGAAGCTTTCTTT.

This clonotype was detected a few times. The chain carries TRBV19 and TRBJ2-1; D not resolved. The CDR3 has 13 amino acids. Germline V gives CDR1 LNHDA, CDR2 SQIVND (reference sequence). Trimming removed 6 bases from V and 0 bases from J, with 6 bases in between. CDR3 region: CASRLASYNEQFF. CDR3 sequence (DNA): TGTGCCAGTAGGTTGGCCTCCTACAATGAGCAGTTCTTC.

The genes are TRBV12-3 or TRBV12-4 and TRBJ2-7, with D perhaps assigned TRBD1 or TRBD2 (5 bases each). Trimming removed 3 bases from V and 0 bases from J, with 12 bases in between. The CDR3 has 15 amino acids. DNA for the CDR3: TGTGCCAGCAGTTTTTGGGACGTCGCCTCCTACGAGCAGTACTTC. The encoded protein is CASSFWDVASYEQYF.

The chain combines TRBV12-3 or TRBV12-4 with TRBJ1-2, with D perhaps TRBD1 (6 bases). This CDR3 has 15 amino acids. V lost 2 bases to trimming and J lost 5 bases, with 15 bases between them. CDR3 in DNA: TGTGCCAGCAGTTTATTTCGTGAAGGGGGTTATGGCTACACCTTC. This codes for CASSLFREGGYGYTF.

Only a few counts were recorded for this clonotype. This rearrangement joins TRBV7-8 to TRBJ2-2, with TRBD2 matching 8 bases. V lost 5 bases and J lost 2; bases outside the gene matches: 13. This CDR3 comprises 18 residues. The germline CDR1 and CDR2 sequences are SGHVS and FQNEAQ. The CDR3 protein is CASSKRPGGLANTGELFF. DNA for the CDR3: TGTGCCAGCAGCAAAAGGCCGGGAGGACTAGCTAACACCGGGGAGCTGTTTTTT.

This clonotype was seen only a few times. The chain employs TRBV25-1 and TRBJ1-2; D unclear. The germline CDR1 and CDR2 sequences are MGHDK and SYGVNS. V was trimmed by 1 base and J by 4 bases, leaving 10 bases between them. The CDR3 totals 14 residues. The chain's CDR3 is CASSESGGGYGYTF. CDR3 nucleotides: TGTGCCAGCAGTGAATCAGGAGGAGGCTATGGCTACACCTTC.

The sample holds a few counts of this clonotype. The CDR3 bases are TGCGCCAGCAGCCCGGTGTCCAGGGGTTACTCTGGGGCCAACGTCCTGACTTTC. Residues: CASSPVSRGYSGANVLTF. The chain combines TRBV5-1 with TRBJ2-6; possibly TRBD1 for D (6 bases). Germline V lookup: CDR1 SGHRS, CDR2 YFSETQ. This CDR3 has 18 amino acids. Trimming left V 4 bases short and J 0 bases short, with 17 bases between. The variable domain in full, completed from reference TRBV5-1 and TRBJ2-6, reads KAGVTQTPRYLIKTRGQQVTLSCSPISGHRSVSWYQQTPGQGLQFLFEYFSETQRNKGNFPGRFSGRQFSNSRSEMNVSTLELGDSALYLCASSPVSRGYSGANVLTFGAGSRLTVL.

This clonotype was recorded many times. The chain carries TRBV14 and TRBJ2-7; no reliable D call. Germline V gene lookup returns CDR1 SGHDN and CDR2 FVKESK. Trimming removed 4 bases from V and 3 bases from J, with 16 bases in between. The CDR3 runs 15 residues. CDR3 sequence (DNA): TGTGCCAGCAGCCCAGACCAATGGGAAATCTACGAGCAGTACTTC. Its translation: CASSPDQWEIYEQYF.

This clonotype has just a few counts. The junction departs from the called germline gene at one end, perhaps through a read error. This chain connects TRBV20-1 to TRBJ1-2; perhaps TRBD1 as D (5 bases). The CDR3 covers 12 residues. In germline, CDR1 is DFQATT, CDR2 SNEGSKA (reference sequence). In nucleotides, the CDR3 is TGCAGCGCTAGAGATCGACAGTATGGCTACACCTTC. Its translation: CSARDRQYGYTF.

The V call is TRBV11-2, the J call TRBJ2-3, with TRBD1 as a possible D gene (5 bases). Trimming shortened V by 3 bases and J by 2 bases, and 12 bases separated the two germline ends. The CDR3 is 15 residues long. Germline CDR1 is SGHAT and CDR2 is FQNNGV. The chain's CDR3 is CASSFKRQHTDTQYF. In DNA form, the CDR3 reads TGTGCCAGCAGCTTCAAGAGACAGCACACAGATACGCAGTATTTT.

Many counts were recorded for this clonotype. The V call is TRBV6-5, the J call TRBJ2-3; no definite D call. The germline CDR1 and CDR2 sequences are MNHEY and SVGAGI. V was pared by 2 bases and J by 4 bases, with 1 base between. CDR3 size: 11 residues. CDR3 DNA: TGTGCCAGCAGTTACGCAGATACGCAGTATTTT. Protein: CASSYADTQYF.

This clonotype was recorded at least ten times. The chain combines TRBV20-1 with TRBJ2-1; 10 bases line up with TRBD2. There are 17 residues in the CDR3. CDR1 and CDR2 from the germline V gene are DFQATT and SNEGSKA (reference sequence). The V and J ends lost 0 bases and 9 bases, in that order; junction bases with no gene match: 14. The CDR3 bases are TGCAGTGCTAGAGATCCCTTTCGAGCGGGAGGGCCCGGTGAGCAGTTCTTC. Protein sequence: CSARDPFRAGGPGEQFF.

As to this clonotype: A read error may account for a junction end that differs from germline. The J gene is TRBJ2-2, the V gene TRBV24-1, with 7 positions matching TRBD1. The CDR3 runs 13 residues. Germline V CDR1 and CDR2: KGHDR, SFDVKD. The CDR3 DNA sequence: TGTGCCACAAGTGACAGGGCCACCGGGGAGCTGTTTTTT. Residues: CATSDRATGELFF.

In its sample, this clonotype was seen a few times. The gene calls are TRBV4-3 and TRBJ2-1, with 9 bases aligning to TRBD1. The V and J ends lost 4 bases and 6 bases, in that order; junction bases with no gene match: 10. The CDR3 is 16 amino acids. CDR1 and CDR2 from the germline V gene are LGHNA and YSLEER. The CDR3 DNA follows: TGCGCCAGCAGCCCTGGGACAGGGATTCACTTCAATGAGCAGTTCTTC. Protein product: CASSPGTGIHFNEQFF.

V is TRBV29-1 and J is TRBJ2-1, with 7 positions matching TRBD1. The CDR3 loop spans 14 amino acids. The V gene end was trimmed by 3 bases and the J gene end by 2 bases; junction bases not matched to a gene: 4. CDR1 and CDR2 from the germline V gene are SQVTM and ANQGSEA. CDR3 region: CSVDVTGTYNEQFF. CDR3 DNA: TGCAGCGTTGATGTGACAGGGACCTACAATGAGCAGTTCTTC.

This clonotype was detected many times. J is TRBJ2-3 and V is TRBV28; D might be TRBD1 or TRBD2, each matching 5 bases. Germline assignment: CDR1 MDHEN and CDR2 SYDVKM. The CDR3 spans 15 residues. Trimming stripped 2 bases from V and 2 bases from J, with 11 bases between. The CDR3 DNA follows: TGTGCCAGCAGTTTAGGGGGAACCGTCACAGATACGCAGTATTTT. It is translated as CASSLGGTVTDTQYF.

This clonotype was picked up a small number of times. This chain connects TRBV18 to TRBJ1-2; TRBD1 is a possible D gene (6 bases). Germline loops: CDR1 KGHSH, CDR2 LQKENI. The germline V and J ends were trimmed by 0 bases and 7 bases, with 21 bases remaining between them. The CDR3 extends over 17 amino acids. CDR3: CASSPPGLTGWGPGYTF. In DNA form, the CDR3 reads TGTGCCAGCTCACCACCGGGGTTGACAGGCTGGGGGCCTGGCTACACCTTC.

Many counts were recorded for this clonotype. The chain uses TRBV7-9 and TRBJ2-1; D gene unclear. Germline V gene lookup returns CDR1 SEHNR and CDR2 FQNEAQ (reference sequence). This CDR3 is built from 17 residues. Trimming removed 2 bases from V and 0 bases from J, with 14 bases in between. The CDR3 is CASSLRFGDLSYNEQFF. The CDR3 bases are TGTGCCAGCAGCTTAAGATTTGGTGACCTCTCCTACAATGAGCAGTTCTTC. Using reference TRBV7-9 and TRBJ2-1 for the parts outside the CDR3, the full variable domain is DTGVSQNPRHKITKRGQNVTFRCDPISEHNRLYWYRQTLGQGPEFLTYFQNEAQLEKSRLLSDRFSAERPKGSFSTLEIQRTEQGDSAMYLCASSLRFGDLSYNEQFFGPGTRLTVL.

In this sample, this clonotype turned up a few times. This sequence joins TRBV7-9 and TRBJ2-3; no clear D gene. Germline lookup yields CDR1 SEHNR and CDR2 FQNEAQ (reference sequence). This CDR3 spans 13 amino acids. The germline V and J ends were trimmed by 5 bases and 6 bases, with 12 bases remaining between them. The CDR3 nucleotides read TGTGCCAGCAGCGCAAGACTGACGGATACGCAGTATTTT. This sequence encodes CASSARLTDTQYF.

The V gene is TRBV4-1, the J gene TRBJ2-7, with D unclear. Germline CDR1 reads MGHRA; CDR2 reads YSYEKL. Trimming removed 3 bases from V and 7 bases from J, with 7 bases in between. The CDR3 is 11 residues long. The CDR3: CASSQRWEQYF. The CDR3 coding sequence is TGCGCCAGCAGCCAGAGGTGGGAGCAGTACTTC.